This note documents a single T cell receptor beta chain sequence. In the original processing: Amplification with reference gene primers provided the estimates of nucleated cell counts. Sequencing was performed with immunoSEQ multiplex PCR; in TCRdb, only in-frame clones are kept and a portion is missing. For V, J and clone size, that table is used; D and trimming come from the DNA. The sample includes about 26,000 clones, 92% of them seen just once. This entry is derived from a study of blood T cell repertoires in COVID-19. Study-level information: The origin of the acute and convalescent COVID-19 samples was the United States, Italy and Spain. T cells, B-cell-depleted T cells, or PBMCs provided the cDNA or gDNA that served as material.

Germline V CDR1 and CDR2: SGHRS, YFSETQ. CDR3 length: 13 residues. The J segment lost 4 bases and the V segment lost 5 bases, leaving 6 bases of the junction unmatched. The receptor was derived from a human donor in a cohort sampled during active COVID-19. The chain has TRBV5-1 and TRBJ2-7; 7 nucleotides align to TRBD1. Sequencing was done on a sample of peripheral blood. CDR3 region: CASSSGTEYEQYF. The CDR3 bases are TGCGCCAGCAGTTCCGGGACAGAGTACGAGCAGTACTTC.